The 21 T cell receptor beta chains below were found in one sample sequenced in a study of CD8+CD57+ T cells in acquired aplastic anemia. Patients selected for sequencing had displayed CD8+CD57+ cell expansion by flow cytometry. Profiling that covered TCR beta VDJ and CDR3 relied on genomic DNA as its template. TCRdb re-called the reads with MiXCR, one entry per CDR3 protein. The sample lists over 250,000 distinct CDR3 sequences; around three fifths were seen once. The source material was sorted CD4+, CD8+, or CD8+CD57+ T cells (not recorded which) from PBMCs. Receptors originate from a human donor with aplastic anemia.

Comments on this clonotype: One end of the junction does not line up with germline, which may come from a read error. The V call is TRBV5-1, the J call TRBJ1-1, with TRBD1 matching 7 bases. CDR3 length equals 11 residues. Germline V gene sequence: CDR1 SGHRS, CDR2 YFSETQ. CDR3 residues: CANRLTGEAFF. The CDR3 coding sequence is TGTGCCAACAGATTGACAGGGGAAGCTTTCTTT.

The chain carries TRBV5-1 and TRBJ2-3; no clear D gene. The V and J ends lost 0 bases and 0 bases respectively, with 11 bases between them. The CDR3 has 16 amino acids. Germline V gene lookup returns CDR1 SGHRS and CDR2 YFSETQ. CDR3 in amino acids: CASSLDGPASTDTQYF. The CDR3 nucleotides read TGCGCCAGCAGCTTGGACGGCCCAGCTAGCACAGATACGCAGTATTTT.

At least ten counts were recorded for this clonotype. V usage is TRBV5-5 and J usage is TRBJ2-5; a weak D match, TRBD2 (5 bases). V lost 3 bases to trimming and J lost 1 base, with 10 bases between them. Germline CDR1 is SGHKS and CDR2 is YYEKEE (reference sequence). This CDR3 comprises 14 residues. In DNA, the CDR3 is TGTGCCAGCAGCTCCCTTAGCGCCCAAGAGACCCAGTACTTC. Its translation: CASSSLSAQETQYF.

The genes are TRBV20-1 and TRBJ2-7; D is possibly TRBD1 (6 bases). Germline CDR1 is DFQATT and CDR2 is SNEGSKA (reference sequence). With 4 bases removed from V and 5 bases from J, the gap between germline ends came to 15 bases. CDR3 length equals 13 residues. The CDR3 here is CSATGAVRDEQYF. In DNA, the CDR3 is TGCAGTGCTACAGGGGCAGTCCGGGACGAGCAGTACTTC.

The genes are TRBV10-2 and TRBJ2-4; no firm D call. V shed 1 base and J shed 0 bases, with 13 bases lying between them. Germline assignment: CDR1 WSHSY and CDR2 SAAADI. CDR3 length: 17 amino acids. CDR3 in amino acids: CASSEFDQTLAKNIQYF. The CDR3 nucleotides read TGCGCCAGCAGTGAGTTTGATCAAACCTTAGCCAAAAACATTCAGTACTTC.

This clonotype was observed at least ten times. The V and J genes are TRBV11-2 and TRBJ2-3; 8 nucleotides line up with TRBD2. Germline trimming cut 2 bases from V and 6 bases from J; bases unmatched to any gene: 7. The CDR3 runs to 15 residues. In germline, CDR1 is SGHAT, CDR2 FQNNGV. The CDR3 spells CASSLFGLAVDTQYF. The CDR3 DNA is TGTGCCAGCAGCTTATTTGGACTAGCTGTGGATACGCAGTATTTT.

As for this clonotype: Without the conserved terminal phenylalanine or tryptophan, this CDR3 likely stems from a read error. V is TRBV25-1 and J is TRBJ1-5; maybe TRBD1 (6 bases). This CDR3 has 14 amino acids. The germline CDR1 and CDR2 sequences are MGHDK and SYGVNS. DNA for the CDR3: TGTGCCGGCAGTGTGACAGGACAGAATCAGCCCCAGCATCTT. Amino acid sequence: CAGSVTGQNQPQHL.

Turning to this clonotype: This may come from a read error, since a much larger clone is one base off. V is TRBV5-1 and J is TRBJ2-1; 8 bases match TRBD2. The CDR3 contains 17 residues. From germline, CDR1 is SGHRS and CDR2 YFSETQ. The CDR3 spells CASRPLPGLVAHNDQFF. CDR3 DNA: TGCGCCAGCAGGCCGTTACCGGGACTAGTGGCCCACAATGATCAGTTCTTC.

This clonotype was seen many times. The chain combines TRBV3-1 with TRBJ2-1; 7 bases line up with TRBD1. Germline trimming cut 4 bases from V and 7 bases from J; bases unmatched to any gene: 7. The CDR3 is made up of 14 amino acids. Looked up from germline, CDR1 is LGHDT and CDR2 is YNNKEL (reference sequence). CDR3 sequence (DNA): TGTGCCAGCAGCCCTACAGGGGCGCGGAATGAGCAGTTCTTC. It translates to CASSPTGARNEQFF.

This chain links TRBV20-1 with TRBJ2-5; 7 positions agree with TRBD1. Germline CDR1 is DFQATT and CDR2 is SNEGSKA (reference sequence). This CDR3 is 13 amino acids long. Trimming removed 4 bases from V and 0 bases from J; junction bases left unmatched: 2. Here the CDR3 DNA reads TGCAGTGCTAAAGGACAGGACCAAGAGACCCAGTACTTC. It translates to CSAKGQDQETQYF.

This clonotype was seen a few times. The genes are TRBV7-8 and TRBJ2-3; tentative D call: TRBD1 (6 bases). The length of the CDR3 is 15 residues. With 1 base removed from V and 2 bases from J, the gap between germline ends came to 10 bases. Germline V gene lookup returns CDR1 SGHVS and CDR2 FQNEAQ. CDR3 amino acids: CASSLDRQDTDTQYF. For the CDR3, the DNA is TGTGCCAGCAGCTTAGATCGACAGGACACAGATACGCAGTATTTT.

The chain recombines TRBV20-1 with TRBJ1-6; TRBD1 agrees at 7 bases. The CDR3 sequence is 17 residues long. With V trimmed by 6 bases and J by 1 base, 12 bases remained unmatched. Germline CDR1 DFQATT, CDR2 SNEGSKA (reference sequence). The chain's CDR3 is CSATRDSSTSYNSPLHF. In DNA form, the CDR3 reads TGCAGTGCGACCCGGGACAGTAGTACGTCCTATAATTCACCCCTCCACTTT.

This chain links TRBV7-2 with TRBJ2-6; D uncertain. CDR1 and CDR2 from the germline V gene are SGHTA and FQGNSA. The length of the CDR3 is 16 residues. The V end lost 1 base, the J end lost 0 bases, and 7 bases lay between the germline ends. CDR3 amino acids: CASSLVANSGANVLTF. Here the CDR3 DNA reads TGTGCCAGCAGCTTAGTGGCTAACTCTGGGGCCAACGTCCTGACTTTC.

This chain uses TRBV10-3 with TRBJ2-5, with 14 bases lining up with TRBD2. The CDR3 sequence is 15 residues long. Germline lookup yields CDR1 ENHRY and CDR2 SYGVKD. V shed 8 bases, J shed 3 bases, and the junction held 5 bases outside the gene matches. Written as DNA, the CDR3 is TGTGCCATCGGGACTAGCGGGAGACTTGAAGAGACCCAGTACTTC. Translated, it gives CAIGTSGRLEETQYF.

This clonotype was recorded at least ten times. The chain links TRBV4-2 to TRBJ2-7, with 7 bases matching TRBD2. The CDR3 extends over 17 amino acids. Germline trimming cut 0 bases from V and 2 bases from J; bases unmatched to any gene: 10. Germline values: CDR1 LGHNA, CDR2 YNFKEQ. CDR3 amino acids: CASSQEIALAAPYEQYF. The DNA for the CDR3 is TGTGCCAGCAGCCAAGAAATTGCGCTAGCGGCCCCCTACGAGCAGTACTTC.

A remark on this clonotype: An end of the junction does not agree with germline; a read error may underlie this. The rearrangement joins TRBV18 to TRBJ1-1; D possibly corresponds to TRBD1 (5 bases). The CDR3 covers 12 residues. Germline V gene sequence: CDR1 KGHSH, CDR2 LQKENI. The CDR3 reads CASSPGTPEALF. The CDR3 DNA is TGTGCCAGCTCACCCGGGACGCCTGAAGCTCTCTTT.

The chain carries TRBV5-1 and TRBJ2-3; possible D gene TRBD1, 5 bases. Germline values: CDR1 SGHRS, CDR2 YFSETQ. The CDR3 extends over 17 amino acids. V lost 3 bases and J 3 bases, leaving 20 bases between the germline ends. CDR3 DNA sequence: TGCGCCAGCAGCTCCCTTCCGAGTTGGGGCACGACAGATACGCAGTATTTT. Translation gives CASSSLPSWGTTDTQYF.

The chain's CDR3 is CASSWDSFAGAYNEQFF. The CDR3 DNA reads TGTGCCAGCAGCTGGGACTCTTTCGCGGGAGCCTACAATGAGCAGTTCTTC. The gene calls are TRBV5-5 and TRBJ2-1, with 7 bases aligning to TRBD2. Losses at the gene ends were 3 bases for V and 2 bases for J; bases not matched to a gene: 11. The germline V gene encodes CDR1 SGHKS and CDR2 YYEKEE (reference sequence). This CDR3 is built from 17 residues.

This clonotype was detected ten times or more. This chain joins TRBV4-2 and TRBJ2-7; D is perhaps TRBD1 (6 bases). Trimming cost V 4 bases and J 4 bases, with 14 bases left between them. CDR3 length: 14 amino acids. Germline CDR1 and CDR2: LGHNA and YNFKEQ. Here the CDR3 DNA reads TGTGCCAGCAGCCCTTCGGACAGACCTTACGAGCAGTACTTC. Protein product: CASSPSDRPYEQYF.

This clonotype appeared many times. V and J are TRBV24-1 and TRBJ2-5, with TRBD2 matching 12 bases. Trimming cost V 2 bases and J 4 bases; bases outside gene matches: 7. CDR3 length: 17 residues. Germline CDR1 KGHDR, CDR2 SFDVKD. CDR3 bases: TGTGCCACCAGTGATTCCCGGCTAGCGGGAGGGGGAGAGACCCAGTACTTC. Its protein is CATSDSRLAGGGETQYF.

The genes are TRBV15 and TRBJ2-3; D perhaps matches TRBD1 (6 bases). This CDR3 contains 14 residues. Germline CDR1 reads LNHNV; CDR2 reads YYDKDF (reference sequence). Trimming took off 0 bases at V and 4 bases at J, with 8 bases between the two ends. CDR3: CATSRDRGADTQYF. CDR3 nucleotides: TGTGCCACCAGCAGAGACAGGGGTGCAGATACGCAGTATTTT. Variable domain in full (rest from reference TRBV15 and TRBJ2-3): DAMVIQNPRYQVTQFGKPVTLSCSQTLNHNVMYWYQQKSSQAPKLLFHYYDKDFNNEADTPDNFQSRRPNTSFCFLDIRSPGLGDTAMYLCATSRDRGADTQYFGPGTRLTVL.